The next 28 T cell receptor beta chains were all read from a single sample in a study of T cell repertoires in cytomegalovirus infection. TCRdb reprocessed the reads via MiXCR and lists one record per CDR3 protein. This sample has 200,000 to 300,000 distinct CDR3 sequences, with 9.1% found just once. The material sequenced was PBMCs. The receptor source for this set is a human donor in good health (CMV status not recorded). Some clones in this sample may be carry-over from other donors' samples.

This clonotype came up a few times. The rearrangement links TRBV7-8 to TRBJ2-2, with D perhaps matching TRBD2 (7 bases). The CDR3 covers 17 residues. The V end lost 2 bases, the J end lost 4 bases, and 17 bases lay between the germline ends. Germline V CDR1 and CDR2: SGHVS, FQNEAQ. CDR3 amino acids: CASSLLVGGGSTGELFF. CDR3 bases: TGTGCCAGCAGCTTATTAGTCGGCGGGGGCAGCACCGGGGAGCTGTTTTTT.

This clonotype was detected many times. The CDR3 sequence: CASSEFPDGFYEQYF. The CDR3 nucleotides are TGTGCCAGCAGTGAGTTCCCCGACGGATTCTACGAGCAGTACTTC. The chain uses TRBV6-6 and TRBJ2-7; unclear D gene. Germline values: CDR1 MNHNY, CDR2 SVGAGI (reference sequence). V lost 5 bases and J lost 3, with 17 bases in between. The CDR3 runs 15 residues.

This clonotype was seen many times. The V and J genes are TRBV19 and TRBJ2-5, with D unclear. Trimming took 6 bases from V and 3 from J, leaving 5 bases between them. The CDR3 loop spans 11 amino acids. Germline assignment: CDR1 LNHDA and CDR2 SQIVND (reference sequence). CDR3 DNA: TGTGCCAGTAGGAACGAAGAGACCCAGTACTTC. This sequence encodes CASRNEETQYF.

This clonotype has a handful of counts. The chain links TRBV12-3 or TRBV12-4 to TRBJ1-5, with a weak D call TRBD1 (6 bases). There are 13 residues in the CDR3. Trimming removed 6 bases at V and 5 bases at J, with 11 bases between. Written as DNA, the CDR3 is TGTGCCAGCAGAAACAGGGTGGATCAGCCCCAGCATTTT. Translated, it gives CASRNRVDQPQHF.

This clonotype was counted many times. The chain recombines TRBV12-3 or TRBV12-4 with TRBJ1-1; D is undetermined. The CDR3 sequence is 15 residues long. V lost 1 base and J 1 base, leaving 10 bases between the germline ends. The CDR3 loop is CASSLGAIWNTEAFF. CDR3 nucleotides: TGTGCCAGCAGTTTAGGGGCGATATGGAACACTGAAGCTTTCTTT.

The CDR3 coding sequence is TGTGCCAGCAGCTTATCCACAGGGAGCTATGGCTACACCTTC. Translating gives CASSLSTGSYGYTF. The rearrangement links TRBV11-2 to TRBJ1-2; a weak D match, TRBD1 (6 bases). The CDR3 extends over 14 amino acids. Trimming pared 2 bases from V and 4 bases from J, leaving 11 bases between. The germline gives CDR1 SGHAT, CDR2 FQNNGV. Full variable domain (outside the CDR3, taken from reference TRBV11-2 and TRBJ1-2): EAGVAQSPRYKIIEKRQSVAFWCNPISGHATLYWYQQILGQGPKLLIQFQNNGVVDDSQLPKDRFSAERLKGVDSTLKIQPAKLEDSAVYLCASSLSTGSYGYTFGSGTRLTVV.

The chain joins TRBV5-6 to TRBJ1-1; D uncertain. The germline V gene has CDR1 SGHDT and CDR2 YYEEEE. V lost 0 bases and J lost 3, with 6 bases in between. This CDR3 comprises 13 residues. Here the CDR3 reads CASSLDTDTEAFF. In DNA form, the CDR3 reads TGTGCCAGCAGCTTGGATACAGACACTGAAGCTTTCTTT.

This clonotype was seen at least ten times. The CDR3 DNA reads as TGTGCCAGCAGCCCAGGGGTGGGGTTGTATAATTCACCCCTCCACTTT. It specifies CASSPGVGLYNSPLHF. The J gene is TRBJ1-6, the V gene TRBV7-2; a possible D gene is TRBD1 (6 bases). The V and J ends lost 5 bases and 4 bases respectively, with 15 bases between them. This CDR3 region has 16 residues. Germline CDR1 SGHTA, CDR2 FQGNSA.

This clonotype was seen repeatedly, ten times or more. The chain has TRBV15 and TRBJ2-3; D tentatively reads TRBD1 or TRBD2 (6 bases each). Germline lookup yields CDR1 LNHNV and CDR2 YYDKDF (reference sequence). The CDR3 is made up of 15 amino acids. Trimming took 0 bases from V and 4 from J, leaving 11 bases between them. CDR3 amino acids: CATSRDSGAADTQYF. The CDR3 DNA reads as TGTGCCACCAGCAGAGATTCGGGGGCGGCAGATACGCAGTATTTT.

For the CDR3, the DNA is TGTGCCAGCAGTCCGACGGGACAGGAGCGCAATCAGCCCCAGCATTTT. Its translation: CASSPTGQERNQPQHF. This sequence joins TRBV6-6 and TRBJ1-5; 8 bases map to TRBD1. There are 16 residues in the CDR3. Germline CDR1 is MNHNY and CDR2 is SVGAGI (reference sequence). Losses at the gene ends were 5 bases for V and 2 bases for J; bases not matched to a gene: 8.

This clonotype appeared many times. CDR3 residues: CASSSEVPWAYGYTF. Here the CDR3 DNA reads TGTGCCAGCAGCTCGGAAGTCCCTTGGGCCTATGGCTACACCTTC. The V gene is TRBV11-2, the J gene TRBJ1-2; D gene ambiguous. V gave up 4 bases and J gave up 4 bases, with 16 bases separating them. Germline loops: CDR1 SGHAT, CDR2 FQNNGV. The CDR3 is made up of 15 amino acids.

This clonotype was seen a few times. This chain links TRBV18 with TRBJ1-5; 7 bases match TRBD1. This CDR3 is built from 16 residues. Germline CDR1 is KGHSH and CDR2 is LQKENI. V lost 3 bases to trimming and J lost 2 bases; unmatched junction nucleotides: 7. The CDR3 spells CASSPLGTAGNQPQHF. The CDR3 DNA follows: TGTGCCAGCTCACCTCTCGGGACAGCCGGCAATCAGCCCCAGCATTTT.

This chain uses TRBV11-2 with TRBJ2-7; tentatively, D is TRBD1 (6 bases). CDR3 length equals 14 residues. CDR1 and CDR2 from the germline V gene are SGHAT and FQNNGV. The V and J ends lost 4 bases and 6 bases respectively, with 16 bases between them. The CDR3 reads CASSSNRVLGEQYF. DNA of the CDR3: TGTGCCAGCAGCTCCAACAGGGTTCTCGGCGAGCAGTACTTC. The whole variable domain, remainder taken from reference TRBV11-2 and TRBJ2-7, is EAGVAQSPRYKIIEKRQSVAFWCNPISGHATLYWYQQILGQGPKLLIQFQNNGVVDDSQLPKDRFSAERLKGVDSTLKIQPAKLEDSAVYLCASSSNRVLGEQYFGPGTRLTVT.

This clonotype has just a few counts. The chain combines TRBV20-1 with TRBJ2-7; D might be TRBD2 (6 bases). Deletions cut 5 bases from V and 2 bases from J, with 10 bases between. The CDR3 runs to 12 residues. The germline CDR1 and CDR2 sequences are DFQATT and SNEGSKA (reference sequence). CDR3 region: CSALGGTYEQYF. The CDR3 DNA reads TGCAGTGCTCTTGGGGGGACCTACGAGCAGTACTTC.

This clonotype turned up a few times. The chain joins TRBV28 to TRBJ1-1; maybe TRBD1 (5 bases). The CDR3 is 14 amino acids. V dropped 4 bases and J dropped 2 bases, with 11 bases sitting between them. CDR1 and CDR2 (germline): MDHEN, SYDVKM. The CDR3 sequence: CASSYGARNTEAFF. DNA for the CDR3: TGTGCCAGCAGTTACGGGGCTCGTAACACTGAAGCTTTCTTT. Full variable domain (rest looked up from reference TRBV28 and TRBJ1-1): DVKVTQSSRYLVKRTGEKVFLECVQDMDHENMFWYRQDPGLGLRLIYFSYDVKMKEKGDIPEGYSVSREKKERFSLILESASTNQTSMYLCASSYGARNTEAFFGQGTRLTVV.

A few counts support this clonotype. This rearrangement joins TRBV19 to TRBJ2-3, with TRBD1 matching 7 bases. Germline CDR1 LNHDA, CDR2 SQIVND (reference sequence). With V trimmed by 3 bases and J by 4 bases, 1 base remained unmatched. This CDR3 has 13 residues. The CDR3 DNA is TGTGCCAGTAGTATTCAGGGGGCAGATACGCAGTATTTT. Translated: CASSIQGADTQYF.

This clonotype was found many times. The chain is built from TRBV5-1 and TRBJ2-1; 9 nucleotides line up with TRBD1. Germline trimming cut 4 bases from V and 5 bases from J; bases unmatched to any gene: 19. This CDR3 has 19 residues. Germline assignment: CDR1 SGHRS and CDR2 YFSETQ. The CDR3 DNA sequence: TGCGCCAGCAGCCTTGCCCGTCCCCCCGGGACAGGGTATGACAATGAGCAGTTCTTC. Protein product: CASSLARPPGTGYDNEQFF.

The chain recombines TRBV19 with TRBJ2-3; 7 bases agree with TRBD2. Per germline, CDR1 LNHDA and CDR2 SQIVND (reference sequence). Trimming took 3 bases from V and 8 from J; bases not matched to a gene: 2. There are 12 residues in the CDR3. The CDR3, as DNA: TGTGCCAGTAGTATCCCGGGAGGTACGCAGTATTTT. Translating gives CASSIPGGTQYF.

The V call is TRBV15, the J call TRBJ2-3; 9 nucleotides match TRBD2. With V trimmed by 0 bases and J by 1 base, 2 bases remained unmatched. The CDR3 covers 16 residues. Germline values: CDR1 LNHNV, CDR2 YYDKDF (reference sequence). CDR3 in amino acids: CATSREVAGGTDTQYF. The CDR3 coding sequence is TGTGCCACCAGCAGAGAGGTAGCGGGGGGCACAGATACGCAGTATTTT.

This clonotype was observed at least ten times. J is TRBJ1-6 and V is TRBV7-2; 8 bases match TRBD1. V gave up 4 bases and J gave up 7 bases; unmatched junction bases: 6. This CDR3 has 15 residues. The germline V gene encodes CDR1 SGHTA and CDR2 FQGNSA. CDR3 nucleotide sequence: TGTGCCAGCAGCTCCAGGGGGCTAGAGAATTCACCCCTCCACTTT. Its protein is CASSSRGLENSPLHF.

The rearrangement links TRBV3-1 to TRBJ2-7; D call uncertain. With 2 bases removed from V and 0 bases from J, the gap between germline ends came to 5 bases. CDR3 length equals 13 residues. Germline CDR1 reads LGHDT; CDR2 reads YNNKEL (reference sequence). In nucleotides, the CDR3 is TGTGCCAGCAGCCAAACGGACTCCTACGAGCAGTACTTC. It codes for CASSQTDSYEQYF.

This clonotype was detected a few times. This chain links TRBV12-3 or TRBV12-4 with TRBJ2-7, with TRBD2 identical over 7 bases. The V segment lost 4 bases and the J segment 5 bases; nucleotides outside the gene matches: 5. This CDR3 is 13 amino acids long. CDR3 in DNA: TGTGCCAGCAGTTCCCGGGAGGAGAACGAGCAGTACTTC. Its protein product is CASSSREENEQYF.

This clonotype was seen ten or more times. The V gene is TRBV19, the J gene TRBJ2-1, with 12 bases aligning to TRBD2. Germline V gives CDR1 LNHDA, CDR2 SQIVND (reference sequence). Trimming removed 5 bases from V and 0 bases from J; junction bases left unmatched: 5. CDR3 length: 17 residues. As DNA, the CDR3 is TGTGCCAGTAGTGTCGGACTAGCGGGAAGCTCCTACAATGAGCAGTTCTTC. This encodes CASSVGLAGSSYNEQFF.

A few counts support this clonotype. The chain is built from TRBV20-1 and TRBJ2-5, with 8 bases lining up with TRBD2. J lost 4 bases, V lost 6 bases, and 10 bases had no gene match. Germline CDR1 is DFQATT and CDR2 is SNEGSKA (reference sequence). This CDR3 spans 14 amino acids. The chain's CDR3 is CSAVRSGGLETQYF. In DNA form, the CDR3 reads TGCAGTGCAGTCCGGAGCGGGGGTCTAGAGACCCAGTACTTC.

This clonotype was observed many times. The rearrangement links TRBV28 to TRBJ2-1, with 9 nucleotides matching TRBD1. This CDR3 is built from 15 residues. Germline CDR1 and CDR2: MDHEN and SYDVKM. V dropped 3 bases and J dropped 2; count of bases not matched to a gene: 2. CDR3 sequence reads: CASSFRDRAYNEQFF. CDR3 sequence (DNA): TGTGCCAGCAGTTTCCGGGACAGGGCCTACAATGAGCAGTTCTTC.

This clonotype has at least ten counts. The chain has TRBV7-2 and TRBJ2-7, with no clear D. This CDR3 is built from 14 residues. In germline, CDR1 is SGHTA, CDR2 FQGNSA. The V end was cut by 4 bases, the J end by 4 bases, with 14 bases between. The CDR3 sequence is CASSSYLRPYEQYF. The CDR3, as DNA: TGTGCCAGCAGCTCTTACCTACGCCCTTACGAGCAGTACTTC.

This clonotype has more than one count but fewer than ten. This chain links TRBV29-1 with TRBJ1-6; D possibly corresponds to TRBD1 (5 bases). V was trimmed by 7 bases and J by 3 bases, leaving 10 bases between them. The CDR3 is 13 residues long. Germline lookup yields CDR1 SQVTM and CDR2 ANQGSEA. In nucleotides, the CDR3 is TGCAGCGCCCGGGGGGGCTATAATTCACCCCTCCACTTT. It codes for CSARGGYNSPLHF.

The V call is TRBV20-1, the J call TRBJ2-7, with D unresolved. Germline values: CDR1 DFQATT, CDR2 SNEGSKA (reference sequence). The CDR3 is 13 amino acids. V lost 6 bases, J lost 3 bases, and 15 bases lay in between. In DNA, the CDR3 is TGCAGTGCCCCGGACCCCCTAGGCTACGAGCAGTACTTC. It codes for CSAPDPLGYEQYF.